These 32 T cell receptor beta chains were sequenced from one sample in a study of T cell responses to AZD1222 COVID-19 vaccine. TCRdb's table, derived via immunoSEQ multiplex PCR, lists solely in-frame clones and lacks some. The repertoire consists of some 15,000 clones, with 88% occurring once and the leading ten covering roughly 2.8%. The sequenced sample was peripheral blood, obtained 28 days after the second AZD1222 dose. These receptors all stem from an adult who received the AZD1222 COVID-19 vaccine.

This clone is large. The chain has TRBV20-1 and TRBJ1-5; D remains ambiguous. Trimming removed 3 bases at V and 1 base at J, with 16 bases between. This CDR3 has 16 amino acids. CDR1 and CDR2 from the germline V gene are DFQATT and SNEGSKA (reference sequence). CDR3 protein: CSASSPQLESNQPQHF. CDR3 nucleotide sequence: TGCAGTGCTAGTTCCCCCCAACTGGAGAGCAATCAGCCCCAGCATTTT.

The gene calls are TRBV7-3 and TRBJ2-1; D is unclear. Germline V gene sequence: CDR1 SGHTA, CDR2 FQGTGA. V dropped 0 bases and J dropped 4 bases, with 13 bases sitting between them. There are 16 residues in the CDR3. CDR3 DNA sequence: TGTGCCAGCAGCTTAACGTTAGGGTCCAAATACAATGAGCAGTTCTTC. This gives the protein CASSLTLGSKYNEQFF.

The V and J genes are TRBV5-1 and TRBJ2-7; D may be TRBD2 (7 bases). The CDR3 contains 15 residues. In germline, CDR1 is SGHRS, CDR2 YFSETQ. The V gene lost 0 bases and the J gene lost 1 base, with 11 bases spanning the gap. Here the CDR3 DNA reads TGCGCCAGCAGCTTGGGAGGGGGGGGATCCTACGAGCAGTACTTC. It translates to CASSLGGGGSYEQYF.

On this clone: The junction differs from germline at one of its ends, possibly a read error. The gene calls are TRBV3-1 (or the pseudogene TRBV3-2) and TRBJ2-5; D could derive from TRBD1 or TRBD2 (5 bases each). Germline assignment: CDR1 LGHDT and CDR2 YNNKEL (reference sequence). The CDR3 contains 12 residues. Here the CDR3 reads CASSRNFRDANF. DNA for the CDR3: TGTGCCAGCAGCCGAAACTTCCGGGACGCAAACTTC.

The chain is built from TRBV11-2 and TRBJ2-3; TRBD2 is a possible D gene (5 bases). Germline V gene data show CDR1 as SGHAT and CDR2 as FQNNGV. Trimming took off 5 bases at V and 0 bases at J, with 15 bases between the two ends. The CDR3 covers 16 residues. CDR3 in DNA: TGTGCCAGCAGCCTCTCAAGCGGAGGCAGCACAGATACGCAGTATTTT. It translates to CASSLSSGGSTDTQYF. Supplemented by reference TRBV11-2 and TRBJ2-3, the full variable domain reads EAGVAQSPRYKIIEKRQSVAFWCNPISGHATLYWYQQILGQGPKLLIQFQNNGVVDDSQLPKDRFSAERLKGVDSTLKIQPAKLEDSAVYLCASSLSSGGSTDTQYFGPGTRLTVL.

The chain links TRBV18 to TRBJ2-3; maybe TRBD2 (5 bases). Trimming left V 2 bases short and J 6 bases short, with 18 bases between. The CDR3 runs to 16 residues. Germline CDR1 KGHSH, CDR2 LQKENI. For the CDR3, the DNA is TGTGCCAGCTCACCAAGAGGGTACGGCGGCGAGGATACGCAGTATTTT. It yields the protein CASSPRGYGGEDTQYF.

The V and J genes are TRBV15 and TRBJ1-3; 10 bases fit TRBD1. CDR3 length equals 16 residues. From germline, CDR1 is LNHNV and CDR2 YYDKDF (reference sequence). The trim removed 5 bases at V and 5 bases at J, leaving 9 bases unmatched. CDR3 in DNA: TGTGCCACCAGCCCAAACGTGGGACAGGGGAGAAACACCATATATTTT. Translated, it gives CATSPNVGQGRNTIYF.

The chain links TRBV5-1 to TRBJ2-3; D remains unclear. CDR1 is SGHRS, CDR2 YFSETQ, per germline. The CDR3 totals 13 residues. Trimming cost V 3 bases and J 0 bases, with 5 bases left between them. The CDR3 here is CASSSGSTDTQYF. The CDR3 nucleotides read TGCGCCAGCAGCTCGGGTAGCACAGATACGCAGTATTTT.

The J gene is TRBJ2-1, the V gene TRBV10-3, with D unclear. Trimming removed 2 bases at V and 8 bases at J, with 7 bases between. The CDR3 totals 12 residues. Germline CDR1 ENHRY, CDR2 SYGVKD. The DNA of the CDR3 is TGTGCCATCAGTGAGAGAGCCGATGAGCAGTTCTTC. Translated: CAISERADEQFF.

CDR3 loop: CASSDPGTGLNTEAFF. In DNA, the CDR3 is TGTGCCAGCAGTGACCCCGGGACAGGTCTGAACACTGAAGCTTTCTTT. This chain joins TRBV6-1 and TRBJ1-1, with TRBD1 matching 8 bases. The CDR3 contains 16 residues. With V trimmed by 3 bases and J by 0 bases, 6 bases remained unmatched. Germline V gene lookup returns CDR1 MNHNS and CDR2 SASEGT.

This clone was detected only a few times. The V call is TRBV6-1, the J call TRBJ1-2, with D tentatively TRBD1 (5 bases). Germline CDR1 and CDR2: MNHNS and SASEGT. The CDR3 runs 16 residues. Trimming left V 0 bases short and J 1 base short, with 12 bases between. CDR3 residues: CASSEALQGVNYGYTF. CDR3 nucleotides: TGTGCCAGCAGTGAAGCGCTGCAGGGAGTTAACTATGGCTACACCTTC.

The chain is built from TRBV3-1 (or the pseudogene TRBV3-2) and TRBJ1-2; 8 bases line up with TRBD1. V lost 2 bases to trimming and J lost 3 bases; unmatched junction nucleotides: 11. Germline values: CDR1 LGHDT, CDR2 YNNKEL (reference sequence). The CDR3 is 17 residues long. The CDR3 loop is CASSQRGNTGGDYGYTF. CDR3 sequence (DNA): TGTGCCAGCAGCCAAAGGGGTAACACAGGGGGGGACTATGGCTACACCTTC.

The chain joins TRBV5-1 to TRBJ2-1, with D perhaps assigned TRBD1 or TRBD2 (5 bases each). This CDR3 is 15 amino acids long. Between the trimmed V and J ends, which lost 0 bases and 9 bases, there was a span of 16 bases. Germline loops: CDR1 SGHRS, CDR2 YFSETQ. The CDR3 protein is CASSLGGNTGGEQFF. CDR3 sequence (DNA): TGCGCCAGCAGCTTGGGTGGGAATACAGGAGGTGAGCAGTTCTTC.

This chain joins TRBV7-6 and TRBJ2-2; TRBD1 might be the D (6 bases). Germline-derived CDR1 and CDR2 are SGHVS and FNYEAQ. The length of the CDR3 is 15 residues. Between the trimmed V and J ends, which lost 1 base and 7 bases, there was a span of 13 bases. Here the CDR3 DNA reads TGTGCCAGCAGCTTAGTGGAACAGGGAAACGGGGAGCTGTTTTTT. This gives the protein CASSLVEQGNGELFF.

V and J are TRBV29-1 and TRBJ2-3; D is uncertain. This CDR3 is 13 amino acids long. Germline assignment: CDR1 SQVTM and CDR2 ANQGSEA. V was shortened by 4 bases and J by 1 base, with 9 bases between the two germline ends. The CDR3 sequence is CSVVVSGTDTQYF. The CDR3 DNA reads as TGCAGCGTTGTGGTAAGCGGCACAGATACGCAGTATTTT.

This clone was detected only a few times. The chain links TRBV4-2 to TRBJ2-2; D remains ambiguous. CDR3 length equals 16 residues. Trimming removed 4 bases at V and 0 bases at J, with 12 bases between. Germline values: CDR1 LGHNA, CDR2 YNFKEQ. DNA of the CDR3: TGTGCCAGCAGCCCGATGCCAGGTACGAACACCGGGGAGCTGTTTTTT. Protein sequence: CASSPMPGTNTGELFF.

This chain connects TRBV5-1 to TRBJ2-4, with D uncertain. The CDR3 totals 14 residues. Germline assignment: CDR1 SGHRS and CDR2 YFSETQ. V was cut by 0 bases and J by 6 bases, with 10 bases left in between. The chain's CDR3 is CASSLGNQLNIQYF. In nucleotides, the CDR3 is TGCGCCAGCAGCTTGGGGAATCAATTAAACATTCAGTACTTC.

CDR3 bases: TGTGCCAGCAGTTTAGTAGGGTACAATGAGCAGTTCTTC. As protein: CASSLVGYNEQFF. The chain joins TRBV12-3 or TRBV12-4 to TRBJ2-1, with D uncertain. CDR3 size: 13 residues. The V end was cut by 1 base, the J end by 4 bases, with 5 bases between.

V usage is TRBV28 and J usage is TRBJ1-6; D may be TRBD1 (6 bases). The germline V and J ends were trimmed by 9 bases and 7 bases, with 13 bases remaining between them. This CDR3 is 13 amino acids long. Germline V gene data show CDR1 as MDHEN and CDR2 as SYDVKM. CDR3 protein: CASGGHPNSPLHF. The DNA for the CDR3 is TGTGCCAGTGGGGGACACCCAAATTCACCCCTCCACTTT.

In its sample, this clone was seen once. This chain joins TRBV13 and TRBJ2-2, with 8 nucleotides matching TRBD2. Losses at the gene ends were 5 bases for V and 8 bases for J; bases not matched to a gene: 10. The CDR3 totals 15 residues. Germline CDR1 reads PRHDT; CDR2 reads FYEKMQ (reference sequence). CDR3 loop: CASSRGAASGGELFF. DNA for the CDR3: TGTGCCAGCAGCCGCGGGGCGGCTAGCGGGGGGGAGCTGTTTTTT.

The chain is built from TRBV9 and TRBJ1-1; possible D gene TRBD1, 6 bases. The CDR3 has 14 amino acids. Trimming took off 2 bases at V and 3 bases at J, with 11 bases between the two ends. Germline V gives CDR1 SGDLS, CDR2 YYNGEE. The CDR3 reads CASSVGARDTEAFF. The CDR3, as DNA: TGTGCCAGCAGCGTGGGGGCGCGGGACACTGAAGCTTTCTTT. The full variable domain, rest sourced from reference TRBV9 and TRBJ1-1, is DSGVTQTPKHLITATGQRVTLRCSPRSGDLSVYWYQQSLDQGLQFLIQYYNGEERAKGNILERFSAQQFPDLHSELNLSSLELGDSALYFCASSVGARDTEAFFGQGTRLTVV.

This clone was seen a single time. The chain recombines TRBV7-9 with TRBJ2-2, with 9 nucleotides matching TRBD1. After removal of 6 bases from V and 4 bases from J, the junction contained 6 bases not matched to a gene. The germline V gene encodes CDR1 SEHNR and CDR2 FQNEAQ (reference sequence). This CDR3 is 15 amino acids long. The CDR3 sequence is CASSLQGATTGELFF. DNA for the CDR3: TGTGCCAGCAGTCTACAGGGGGCGACCACCGGGGAGCTGTTTTTT.

This chain joins TRBV7-8 and TRBJ2-5; 10 nucleotides line up with TRBD2. Germline CDR1 and CDR2: SGHVS and FQNEAQ. The CDR3 contains 17 residues. The V segment lost 1 base and the J segment 2 bases; nucleotides outside the gene matches: 7. CDR3 residues: CASSLGGAGGWQETQYF. CDR3 DNA sequence: TGTGCCAGCAGCTTAGGCGGAGCGGGAGGGTGGCAAGAGACCCAGTACTTC.

The rearrangement uses TRBV18 and TRBJ2-5, with D possibly being TRBD1 (5 bases). The germline gives CDR1 KGHSH, CDR2 LQKENI. Trimming removed 8 bases at V and 1 base at J, with 11 bases between. CDR3 length: 13 residues. CDR3 region: CASRDSPQETQYF. CDR3 nucleotides: TGTGCCAGCCGAGACAGTCCCCAAGAGACCCAGTACTTC.

The rearrangement joins TRBV28 to TRBJ1-4; D uncertain. Germline V gives CDR1 MDHEN, CDR2 SYDVKM. V lost 3 bases and J lost 7, with 18 bases in between. The CDR3 sequence is 16 residues long. CDR3 sequence reads: CASSFPLDTRVEKLFF. The CDR3 DNA is TGTGCCAGCAGTTTTCCCCTAGACACGCGAGTTGAAAAACTGTTTTTT.

This chain links TRBV4-2 with TRBJ2-7; D might be TRBD1 (6 bases). Germline lookup yields CDR1 LGHNA and CDR2 YNFKEQ. Trimming pared 4 bases from V and 4 bases from J, leaving 17 bases between. The CDR3 covers 15 residues. CDR3 nucleotide sequence: TGTGCCAGCAGCCCCAAAGCCCTCCAGGGGTACGAGCAGTACTTC. As protein: CASSPKALQGYEQYF.

J is TRBJ1-2 and V is TRBV3-1 (or the pseudogene TRBV3-2); the D gene is possibly TRBD1 (5 bases). Trimming left V 0 bases short and J 6 bases short, with 11 bases between. CDR3 length: 14 amino acids. Germline V gene lookup returns CDR1 LGHDT and CDR2 YNNKEL (reference sequence). The CDR3, as DNA: TGTGCCAGCAGCCAAGACCACTCCAGGGATGGCTACACCTTC. This sequence encodes CASSQDHSRDGYTF.

This CDR3 reads CASSYSTLHEQYF. The CDR3 DNA follows: TGTGCCAGCAGTTACTCGACGCTTCACGAGCAGTACTTC. The chain combines TRBV6-8 with TRBJ2-7; D is undetermined. V was clipped by 0 bases and J by 5 bases, with 8 bases between them. Germline V gene sequence: CDR1 MNHGY, CDR2 SAAAGT. The CDR3 sequence is 13 residues long.

This chain uses TRBV19 with TRBJ2-3; no firm D call. Germline assignment: CDR1 LNHDA and CDR2 SQIVND (reference sequence). The CDR3 has 14 amino acids. V was clipped by 4 bases and J by 0 bases, with 8 bases between them. DNA of the CDR3: TGTGCCAGTAGTAAGGCGACTAGCACAGATACGCAGTATTTT. Protein product: CASSKATSTDTQYF.

Here the CDR3 DNA reads TGTGCCAGTAGTATTGACAGGGGTTCCGGCTACACCTTC. This sequence encodes CASSIDRGSGYTF. The rearrangement joins TRBV19 to TRBJ1-2, with 8 nucleotides matching TRBD1. The ends lost 3 bases at V and 8 bases at J; junction bases unmatched: 5. The CDR3 has 13 residues. The germline gives CDR1 LNHDA, CDR2 SQIVND (reference sequence).

The chain links TRBV6-5 to TRBJ2-7; 8 nucleotides align to TRBD2. CDR3 size: 14 residues. V lost 2 bases to trimming and J lost 7 bases; unmatched junction nucleotides: 7. Germline V gene lookup returns CDR1 MNHEY and CDR2 SVGAGI. The CDR3 is CASSYDRGGGEQYF. The CDR3 DNA sequence: TGTGCCAGCAGTTACGATCGGGGGGGAGGGGAGCAGTACTTC.

This chain uses TRBV28 with TRBJ2-1; TRBD2 agrees at 14 bases. V lost 5 bases, J lost 8 bases, and 5 bases stayed unmatched. Germline CDR1 is MDHEN and CDR2 is SYDVKM. This CDR3 has 15 amino acids. The CDR3 DNA sequence: TGTGCCAGCAGTAGAGGGACTAGCGGGGGACATGAGCAGTTCTTC. Residues: CASSRGTSGGHEQFF.